These 29 T cell receptor beta chains came from one sample sequenced in a study of T cells in Graves' hyperthyroidism and ophthalmopathy. TCR beta CDR3 regions were amplified from RNA. HTBI primers drove first-round RT-PCR of the TCR CDR3. TCRdb fed the multiplex PCR reads into MiXCR, producing one record per CDR3 protein. The repertoire holds 730,000 or so distinct CDR3 sequences, with roughly a sixth as singletons. The material sequenced was blood. The receptors come from a woman between 50 and 59 years old with Graves' hyperthyroidism that later progressed to Graves' ophthalmopathy.

The V call is TRBV12-3 or TRBV12-4, the J call TRBJ1-2, with 8 positions matching TRBD1. This CDR3 has 14 amino acids. J was trimmed by 6 bases and V by 7 bases; bases with no gene match: 10. CDR3 residues: CASKTGQGLNGYTF. CDR3 DNA sequence: TGTGCCAGCAAAACCGGACAGGGACTCAATGGCTACACCTTC.

The rearrangement uses TRBV12-5 and TRBJ2-1, with 16 bases lining up with TRBD2. The V and J ends lost 5 bases and 11 bases, in that order; junction bases with no gene match: 6. This CDR3 region has 15 residues. Germline V gene lookup returns CDR1 LGHNT and CDR2 FRNRAP. The CDR3 reads CASGPGTSGGAKQFF. CDR3 coding DNA: TGTGCTAGTGGTCCCGGGACTAGCGGGGGGGCCAAGCAGTTCTTC.

Many counts were recorded for this clonotype. V is TRBV2 and J is TRBJ2-5; 10 bases match TRBD2. The CDR3 spans 15 residues. V was pared by 6 bases and J by 2 bases, with 6 bases of the junction left unmatched. Germline CDR1 is SNHLY and CDR2 is FYNNEI. The CDR3 DNA follows: TGTGCCAGCAGGGGAGCGGGGGGGCTTCAAGAGACCCAGTACTTC. It yields the protein CASRGAGGLQETQYF.

The rearrangement links TRBV29-1 to TRBJ2-1, with 11 bases that match TRBD2. CDR3 length: 18 amino acids. Trimming at V came to 1 base and at J to 8 bases, leaving 16 bases not matched to a gene. The germline V gene encodes CDR1 SQVTM and CDR2 ANQGSEA. The CDR3 coding sequence is TGCAGCGTTGAAGTCCAGAGTTTTAGCGGGGGGGCGTTCGATGAGCAGTTCTTC. Its translation: CSVEVQSFSGGAFDEQFF.

This chain uses TRBV5-5 with TRBJ1-6; the match to TRBD1 covers 9 bases. Germline values: CDR1 SGHKS, CDR2 YYEKEE (reference sequence). V shed 6 bases and J 8 bases; nucleotides not matched to a gene: 6. The CDR3 sequence is 14 residues long. CDR3 sequence: CASNSDRGHSPLHF. CDR3 coding DNA: TGTGCCAGCAACTCGGACAGGGGTCATTCACCCCTCCACTTT.

The chain combines TRBV7-9 with TRBJ2-1; D call uncertain. This CDR3 spans 14 amino acids. The V end was cut by 2 bases, the J end by 0 bases, with 5 bases between. The germline V gene encodes CDR1 SEHNR and CDR2 FQNEAQ (reference sequence). CDR3 in DNA: TGTGCCAGCAGCTTAACAGTCTCCTACAATGAGCAGTTCTTC. Translation: CASSLTVSYNEQFF. The complete variable domain, with remaining parts taken from reference TRBV7-9 and TRBJ2-1, reads DTGVSQNPRHKITKRGQNVTFRCDPISEHNRLYWYRQTLGQGPEFLTYFQNEAQLEKSRLLSDRFSAERPKGSFSTLEIQRTEQGDSAMYLCASSLTVSYNEQFFGPGTRLTVL.

This clonotype has at least ten counts. The chain joins TRBV11-2 to TRBJ2-3; D is unresolved. The germline gives CDR1 SGHAT, CDR2 FQNNGV. This CDR3 contains 15 residues. Deletions cut 1 base from V and 0 bases from J, with 8 bases between. CDR3: CASSLGVRSTDTQYF. DNA for the CDR3: TGTGCCAGCAGCTTAGGGGTTCGAAGCACAGATACGCAGTATTTT.

This clonotype has more than one count but fewer than ten. The chain's CDR3 is CASSPLGTGPFNYGYTF. The CDR3 DNA is TGTGCCAGCTCACCACTGGGGACAGGTCCCTTTAACTATGGCTACACCTTC. This chain uses TRBV18 with TRBJ1-2; 8 bases align to TRBD1. Germline values: CDR1 KGHSH, CDR2 LQKENI. The J segment lost 1 base and the V segment lost 1 base, leaving 8 bases of the junction unmatched. CDR3 length equals 17 residues.

This clonotype was counted a few times. A much larger clonotype is one base distant, so this may be a read error. The chain recombines TRBV7-2 with TRBJ2-7; D unresolved. CDR3 length: 14 amino acids. Germline V gene lookup returns CDR1 SGHTA and CDR2 FQGNSA. As DNA, the CDR3 is TGTGTCAGCAGCCTAGGGTGGAGTTCCTACGAGCAGTACTTC. Translation: CVSSLGWSSYEQYF.

This clonotype was detected only a few times. V gene TRBV6-2 or TRBV6-3 combines with J gene TRBJ2-5, with D unclear. From germline, CDR1 is MNHEY and CDR2 SVGEGT. This CDR3 spans 13 amino acids. V was shortened by 6 bases and J by 1 base, with 9 bases between the two germline ends. CDR3 bases: TGTGCCAGCAGCCGACGGATCCAAGAGACCCAGTACTTC. It specifies CASSRRIQETQYF.

This clonotype was recorded at least ten times. This chain links TRBV7-6 with TRBJ2-5, with D hard to call. Looked up from germline, CDR1 is SGHVS and CDR2 is FNYEAQ. Between the trimmed V and J ends, which lost 2 bases and 4 bases, there was a span of 17 bases. This CDR3 is 16 amino acids long. As DNA, the CDR3 is TGTGCCAGCAGCTTACGCCGGCCCCAGTTAGGAGAGACCCAGTACTTC. Translated: CASSLRRPQLGETQYF.

In regard to this clonotype: An end of the junction does not agree with germline; a read error may underlie this. The V call is TRBV19, the J call TRBJ1-4, with TRBD1 matching 10 bases. The CDR3 contains 18 residues. Germline CDR1 and CDR2: LNHDA and SQIVND (reference sequence). The CDR3 sequence is CASSSPGQGYATNEKLSF. The DNA for the CDR3 is TGTGCCAGTAGTTCGCCGGGACAGGGGTATGCAACTAATGAAAAACTGTCTTTT.

This clonotype was found many times. The gene calls are TRBV6-2 or TRBV6-3 and TRBJ2-5; possibly TRBD1 or TRBD2 for D (5 bases each). Trimming left V 5 bases short and J 4 bases short, with 17 bases between. CDR3 size: 15 residues. CDR1 and CDR2 from the germline V gene are MNHEY and SVGEGT. DNA for the CDR3: TGTGCCAGCAGTCGACAAGGGGCGCGGGTAGAGACCCAGTACTTC. Protein sequence: CASSRQGARVETQYF.

This clonotype was recorded at least ten times. The chain employs TRBV3-1 and TRBJ2-2, with no clear D. V was pared by 0 bases and J by 7 bases, with 9 bases between. Per the germline V gene, CDR1 is LGHDT and CDR2 is YNNKEL (reference sequence). This CDR3 is 14 amino acids long. CDR3: CASSQDRGFGELFF. For the CDR3, the DNA is TGTGCCAGCAGCCAAGATAGAGGATTCGGGGAGCTGTTTTTT.

This chain joins TRBV12-3 or TRBV12-4 and TRBJ2-2, with a possible D match to TRBD2 (7 bases). The CDR3 covers 16 residues. Deletions cut 5 bases from V and 3 bases from J, with 16 bases between. CDR3 in DNA: TGTGCCAGCAGTCTCGAGGGGGGGGCCTACACCGGGGAGCTGTTTTTT. This gives the protein CASSLEGGAYTGELFF.

The chain is built from TRBV15 and TRBJ2-7; D might be TRBD2 (6 bases). The germline V and J ends were trimmed by 0 bases and 6 bases, with 12 bases remaining between them. The CDR3 consists of 14 residues. CDR1 and CDR2 (germline): LNHNV, YYDKDF (reference sequence). This CDR3 is CATSRDGGQGEQYF. CDR3 DNA sequence: TGTGCCACCAGCAGAGACGGAGGGCAGGGCGAGCAGTACTTC. Looking up the rest from reference TRBV15 and TRBJ2-7 gives the full variable domain: DAMVIQNPRYQVTQFGKPVTLSCSQTLNHNVMYWYQQKSSQAPKLLFHYYDKDFNNEADTPDNFQSRRPNTSFCFLDIRSPGLGDTAMYLCATSRDGGQGEQYFGPGTRLTVT.

The chain is built from TRBV7-6 and TRBJ2-3; 9 nucleotides match TRBD2. The CDR3 totals 16 residues. The ends lost 0 bases at V and 6 bases at J; junction bases unmatched: 7. Looked up from germline, CDR1 is SGHVS and CDR2 is FNYEAQ. This chain's CDR3 is CASSLAAGGPWDTQYF. Here the CDR3 DNA reads TGTGCCAGCAGCTTAGCGGCGGGGGGGCCTTGGGATACGCAGTATTTT.

The sample holds many counts of this clonotype. The chain uses TRBV11-2 and TRBJ2-1; tentative D call: TRBD1 (6 bases). The CDR3 covers 13 residues. Germline V gene lookup returns CDR1 SGHAT and CDR2 FQNNGV. The CDR3 here is CAGATSSYNEQFF. The CDR3 bases are TGTGCGGGGGCAACGAGCTCCTACAATGAGCAGTTCTTC. The entire variable domain, with the rest obtained from reference TRBV11-2 and TRBJ2-1, is as follows: EAGVAQSPRYKIIEKRQSVAFWCNPISGHATLYWYQQILGQGPKLLIQFQNNGVVDDSQLPKDRFSAERLKGVDSTLKIQPAKLEDSAVYLCAGATSSYNEQFFGPGTRLTVL.

There are many counts of this clonotype. The rearrangement uses TRBV27 and TRBJ1-2; TRBD1 matches at 12 bases. Germline CDR1 reads MNHEY; CDR2 reads SMNVEV (reference sequence). V was clipped by 5 bases and J by 4 bases; unmatched bases: 5. The CDR3 runs 15 residues. CDR3 bases: TGTGCCAGCAGTCCTGGGACAGGGGGCAGCTATGGCTACACCTTC. This codes for CASSPGTGGSYGYTF.

This clonotype was recorded at least ten times. The rearrangement uses TRBV12-3 or TRBV12-4 and TRBJ1-2, with no clear D. Deletions cut 6 bases from V and 4 bases from J, with 15 bases between. The CDR3 has 14 residues. CDR3 in DNA: TGTGCCAGCAGCCACACGGGCCCCCTCTATGGCTACACCTTC. Amino acids: CASSHTGPLYGYTF.

This clonotype was detected ten times or more. The chain employs TRBV5-1 and TRBJ1-1, with D unclear. The CDR3 is 13 amino acids. From germline, CDR1 is SGHRS and CDR2 YFSETQ. V dropped 3 bases and J dropped 6 bases, with 12 bases sitting between them. DNA of the CDR3: TGCGCCAGCAGCTCGGGGAAGTTAGCTGAAGCTTTCTTT. Residues: CASSSGKLAEAFF.

The chain has TRBV2 and TRBJ2-1; TRBD2 agrees at 8 bases. This CDR3 region has 15 residues. From germline, CDR1 is SNHLY and CDR2 FYNNEI. The junction had 5 bases not matched to a gene; V was cut back by 1 base and J by 6 bases. In nucleotides, the CDR3 is TGTGCCAGCAGTGAAGAAGCGGGGGTCTTCAATGAGCAGTTCTTC. Its protein is CASSEEAGVFNEQFF.

This chain connects TRBV12-3 or TRBV12-4 to TRBJ2-1; D assignment may be TRBD1 or TRBD2 (5 bases each). V shed 7 bases and J shed 4 bases, with 8 bases lying between them. The CDR3 consists of 12 residues. The CDR3 nucleotides are TGTGCCAGCACTTGGGGGTACAATGAGCAGTTCTTC. Translating it yields CASTWGYNEQFF.

This clonotype was seen repeatedly, ten times or more. The CDR3 sequence: CASSPVGTSSYEQFF. The CDR3 DNA reads TGTGCCAGCAGCCCCGTGGGGACTAGCAGCTATGAGCAGTTCTTC. J is TRBJ2-1 and V is TRBV3-1; 9 nucleotides align to TRBD2. The CDR3 contains 15 residues. Looked up from germline, CDR1 is LGHDT and CDR2 is YNNKEL (reference sequence). V trimming: 4 bases; J trimming: 8 bases; junction bases outside the gene matches: 9.

This chain links TRBV27 with TRBJ2-1, with D hard to call. This CDR3 has 15 amino acids. The germline V gene encodes CDR1 MNHEY and CDR2 SMNVEV (reference sequence). Trimming pared 4 bases from V and 0 bases from J, leaving 10 bases between. The CDR3 nucleotides are TGTGCCAGCAGTTCCGAGGATTCCTCCTACAATGAGCAGTTCTTC. Translating gives CASSSEDSSYNEQFF.

This clonotype appeared a few times. V is TRBV24-1 and J is TRBJ2-2; maybe TRBD2 (6 bases). V dropped 0 bases and J dropped 15 bases, with 13 bases sitting between them. The CDR3 is made up of 13 amino acids. Germline V lookup: CDR1 KGHDR, CDR2 SFDVKD. CDR3 DNA: TGTGCCACCAGTGATTTGAGGACGGGGAGGATGTTTTTT. Protein sequence: CATSDLRTGRMFF.

This clonotype was counted ten times or more. The chain has TRBV18 and TRBJ2-1; TRBD1 or TRBD2 may be the D gene (5 bases each). The germline V gene has CDR1 KGHSH and CDR2 LQKENI. The CDR3 has 16 residues. The V end was cut by 3 bases, the J end by 9 bases, with 21 bases between. The CDR3 DNA reads TGTGCCAGCTCACCGACGTCCGTCCAGGGAGTCACTGAGCAGTTCTTC. It translates to CASSPTSVQGVTEQFF.

This clonotype was seen many times. The chain has TRBV2 and TRBJ2-1; unclear D gene. Trimming cost V 3 bases and J 0 bases, with 9 bases left between them. CDR3 length: 15 amino acids. Germline V gives CDR1 SNHLY, CDR2 FYNNEI. CDR3 sequence (DNA): TGTGCCAGCAGTGAGGGCAGCTTCTCCTACAATGAGCAGTTCTTC. Translated, it gives CASSEGSFSYNEQFF.

This clonotype was observed a handful of times. V and J are TRBV5-8 and TRBJ1-1, with 9 bases fitting TRBD1. Germline values: CDR1 SGHTS, CDR2 YDEGEE. The CDR3 is 15 amino acids. V lost 4 bases, J lost 4 bases, and 8 bases stayed unmatched. CDR3 sequence reads: CASSSTGGGVTEAFF. CDR3 DNA sequence: TGTGCCAGCAGCAGTACAGGGGGCGGAGTCACTGAAGCTTTCTTT.